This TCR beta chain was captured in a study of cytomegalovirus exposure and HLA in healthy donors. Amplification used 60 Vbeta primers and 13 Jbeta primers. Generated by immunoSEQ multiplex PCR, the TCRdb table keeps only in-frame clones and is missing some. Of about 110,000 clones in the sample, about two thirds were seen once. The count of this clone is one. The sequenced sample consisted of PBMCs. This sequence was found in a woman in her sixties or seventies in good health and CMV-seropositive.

Here the CDR3 DNA reads TGTGCCTGGAGTCAGACAGGGGGGGGCAATCAGCCCCAGCATTTT. Amino acid sequence: CAWSQTGGGNQPQHF. The chain uses TRBV30 and TRBJ1-5; TRBD1 matches 9 bases. The J segment lost 2 bases and the V segment lost 2 bases, leaving 4 bases of the junction unmatched. This CDR3 contains 15 residues. CDR1 GTSNPN and CDR2 SVGIG come from the germline V gene (reference sequence).